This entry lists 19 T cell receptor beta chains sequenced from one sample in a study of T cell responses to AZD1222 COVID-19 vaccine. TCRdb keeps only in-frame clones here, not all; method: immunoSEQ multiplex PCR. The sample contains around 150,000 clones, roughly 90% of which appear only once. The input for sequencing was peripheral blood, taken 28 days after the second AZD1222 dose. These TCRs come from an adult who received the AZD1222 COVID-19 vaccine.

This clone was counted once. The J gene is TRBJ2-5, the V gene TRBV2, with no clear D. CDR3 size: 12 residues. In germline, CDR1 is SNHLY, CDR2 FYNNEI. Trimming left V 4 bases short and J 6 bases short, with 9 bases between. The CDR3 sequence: CASSGIVQTQYF. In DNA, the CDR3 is TGTGCCAGCAGTGGTATTGTGCAGACCCAGTACTTC.

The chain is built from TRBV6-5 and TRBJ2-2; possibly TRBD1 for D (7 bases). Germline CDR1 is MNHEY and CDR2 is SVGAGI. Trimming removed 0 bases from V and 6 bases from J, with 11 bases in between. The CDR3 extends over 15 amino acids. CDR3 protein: CASSYSQGGPGELFF. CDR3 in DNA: TGTGCCAGCAGTTACTCGCAGGGGGGTCCCGGGGAGCTGTTTTTT.

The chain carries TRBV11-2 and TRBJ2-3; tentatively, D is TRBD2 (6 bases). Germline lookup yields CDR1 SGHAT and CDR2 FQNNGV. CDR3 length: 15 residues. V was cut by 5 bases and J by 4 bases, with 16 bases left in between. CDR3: CASSPLSGGADTQYF. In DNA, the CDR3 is TGTGCCAGCAGCCCTCTTAGCGGAGGGGCAGATACGCAGTATTTT.

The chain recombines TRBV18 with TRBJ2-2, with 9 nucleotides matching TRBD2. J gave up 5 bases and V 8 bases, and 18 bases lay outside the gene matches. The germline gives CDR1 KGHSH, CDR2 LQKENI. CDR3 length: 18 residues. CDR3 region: CASPKVPPGLARTGELFF. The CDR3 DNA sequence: TGTGCCAGCCCTAAAGTCCCCCCCGGACTAGCGCGGACCGGGGAGCTGTTTTTT. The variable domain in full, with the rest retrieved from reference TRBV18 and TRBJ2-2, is NAGVMQNPRHLVRRRGQEARLRCSPMKGHSHVYWYRQLPEEGLKFMVYLQKENIIDESGMPKERFSAEFPKEGPSILRIQQVVRGDSAAYFCASPKVPPGLARTGELFFGEGSRLTVL.

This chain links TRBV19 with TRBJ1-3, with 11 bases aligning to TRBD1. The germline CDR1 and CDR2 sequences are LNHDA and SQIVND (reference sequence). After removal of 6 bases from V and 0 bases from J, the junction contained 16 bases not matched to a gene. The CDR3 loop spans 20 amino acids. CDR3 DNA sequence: TGTGCCAGTAGCATCGACGTAGGACAGGGGGCTTTGCACTCTGGAAACACCATATATTTT. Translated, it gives CASSIDVGQGALHSGNTIYF.

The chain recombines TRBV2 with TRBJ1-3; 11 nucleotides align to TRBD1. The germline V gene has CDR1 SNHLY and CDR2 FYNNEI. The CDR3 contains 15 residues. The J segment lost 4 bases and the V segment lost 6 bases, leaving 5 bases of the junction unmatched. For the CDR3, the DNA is TGTGCCAGCAGCCACCGGGACAGGGGGGGAAACACCATATATTTT. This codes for CASSHRDRGGNTIYF.

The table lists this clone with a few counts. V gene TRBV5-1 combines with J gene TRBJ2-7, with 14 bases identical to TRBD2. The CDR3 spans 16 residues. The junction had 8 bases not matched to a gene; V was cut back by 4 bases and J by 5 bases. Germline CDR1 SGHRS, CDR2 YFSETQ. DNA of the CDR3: TGCGCCAGCAGCAGGACTAGCGGGAGGATTGAGCACGAGCAGTACTTC. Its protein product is CASSRTSGRIEHEQYF.

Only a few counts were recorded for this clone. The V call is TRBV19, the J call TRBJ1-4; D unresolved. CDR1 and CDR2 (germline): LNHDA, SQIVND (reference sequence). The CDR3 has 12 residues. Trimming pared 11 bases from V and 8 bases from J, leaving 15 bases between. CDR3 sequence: CAASGVGEKLFF. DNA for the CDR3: TGTGCCGCTTCCGGGGTTGGCGAAAAACTGTTTTTT.

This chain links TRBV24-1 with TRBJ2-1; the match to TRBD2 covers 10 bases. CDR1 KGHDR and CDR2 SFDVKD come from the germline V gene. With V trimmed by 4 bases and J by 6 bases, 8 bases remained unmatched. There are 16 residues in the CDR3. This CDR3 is CATSDIAGGASNEQFF. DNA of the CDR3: TGTGCCACCAGTGACATAGCGGGAGGTGCGAGCAATGAGCAGTTCTTC.

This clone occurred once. The CDR3 bases are TGTGCCAGCAGCCTTAGCAGGGCCGACTACGAGCAGTACTTC. It encodes CASSLSRADYEQYF. The chain joins TRBV6-5 to TRBJ2-7; D is possibly TRBD1 (5 bases). Per germline, CDR1 MNHEY and CDR2 SVGAGI. This CDR3 has 14 residues. V lost 6 bases and J 3 bases, leaving 15 bases between the germline ends.

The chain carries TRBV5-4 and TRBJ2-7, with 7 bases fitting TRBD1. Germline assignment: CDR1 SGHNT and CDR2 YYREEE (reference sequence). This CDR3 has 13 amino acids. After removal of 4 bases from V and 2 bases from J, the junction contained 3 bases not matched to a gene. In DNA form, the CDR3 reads TGTGCCAGCAGCCCGACAGGGACCTACGAGCAGTACTTC. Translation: CASSPTGTYEQYF.

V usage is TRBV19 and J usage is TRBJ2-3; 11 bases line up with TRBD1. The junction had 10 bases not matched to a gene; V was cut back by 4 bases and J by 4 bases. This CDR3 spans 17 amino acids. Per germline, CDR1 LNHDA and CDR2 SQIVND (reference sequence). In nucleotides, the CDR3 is TGTGCCAGTAGTACGGGACAGGGGGTATCTGGCGCAGATACGCAGTATTTT. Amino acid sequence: CASSTGQGVSGADTQYF.

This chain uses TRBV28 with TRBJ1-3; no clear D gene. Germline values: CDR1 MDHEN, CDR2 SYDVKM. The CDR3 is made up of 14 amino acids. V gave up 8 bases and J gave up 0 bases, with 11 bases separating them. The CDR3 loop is CASRWANSGNTIYF. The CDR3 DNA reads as TGTGCCAGCCGTTGGGCAAACTCTGGAAACACCATATATTTT. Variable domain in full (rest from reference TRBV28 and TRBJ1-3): DVKVTQSSRYLVKRTGEKVFLECVQDMDHENMFWYRQDPGLGLRLIYFSYDVKMKEKGDIPEGYSVSREKKERFSLILESASTNQTSMYLCASRWANSGNTIYFGEGSWLTVV.

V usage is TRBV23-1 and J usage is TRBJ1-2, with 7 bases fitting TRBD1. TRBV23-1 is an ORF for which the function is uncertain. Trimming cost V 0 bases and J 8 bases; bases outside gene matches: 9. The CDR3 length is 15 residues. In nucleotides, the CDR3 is TGCGCCAGCAGTCAATCAAAGGGGGCTTTTGAGGGCTACACCTTC. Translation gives CASSQSKGAFEGYTF.

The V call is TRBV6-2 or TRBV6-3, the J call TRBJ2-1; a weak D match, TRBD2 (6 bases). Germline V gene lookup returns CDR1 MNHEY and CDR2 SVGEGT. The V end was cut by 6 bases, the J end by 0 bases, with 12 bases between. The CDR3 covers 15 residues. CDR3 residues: CASSLAYSSYNEQFF. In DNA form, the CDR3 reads TGTGCCAGCAGCCTAGCGTATAGCTCCTACAATGAGCAGTTCTTC.

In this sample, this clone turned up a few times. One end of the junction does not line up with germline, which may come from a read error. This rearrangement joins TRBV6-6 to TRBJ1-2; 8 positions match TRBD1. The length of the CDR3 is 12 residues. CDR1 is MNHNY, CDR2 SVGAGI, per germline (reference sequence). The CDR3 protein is CASTSRDRPIAF. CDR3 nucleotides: TGTGCCAGCACTTCCCGGGACAGGCCGATTGCCTTC.

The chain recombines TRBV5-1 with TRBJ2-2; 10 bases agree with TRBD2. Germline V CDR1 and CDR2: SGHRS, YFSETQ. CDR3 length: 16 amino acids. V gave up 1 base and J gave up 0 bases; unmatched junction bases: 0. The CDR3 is CASSLTSGTNTGELFF. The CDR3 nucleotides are TGCGCCAGCAGCTTGACTAGCGGGACGAACACCGGGGAGCTGTTTTTT.

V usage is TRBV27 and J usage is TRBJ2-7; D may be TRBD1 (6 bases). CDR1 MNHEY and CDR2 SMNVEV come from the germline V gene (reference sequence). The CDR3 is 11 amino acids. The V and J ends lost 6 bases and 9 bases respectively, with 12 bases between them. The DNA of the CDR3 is TGTGCCAGCAGGTATGGGACATGGCAGTACTTC. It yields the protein CASRYGTWQYF.

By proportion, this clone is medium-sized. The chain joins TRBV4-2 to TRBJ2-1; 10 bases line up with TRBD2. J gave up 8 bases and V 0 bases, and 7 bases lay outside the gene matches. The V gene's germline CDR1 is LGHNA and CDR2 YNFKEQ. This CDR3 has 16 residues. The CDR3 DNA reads TGTGCCAGCAGCCAAGATGAAGCGGGAGGGTTCGATGAGCAGTTCTTC. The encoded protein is CASSQDEAGGFDEQFF.